These T cell receptor beta chains were read from a single sample in a study of breast tumors, draining lymph nodes, adjacent tissues. One entry per CDR3 protein results from TCRdb running MiXCR on the multiplex PCR reads. The profile covers around 230,000 distinct CDR3 sequences, with less than 45% appearing a single time and about 3.9% taken by the ten largest. Material for sequencing was axillary lymph node tissue. Receptors originate from a female donor with breast cancer. Some clones in this sample may be carry-over from other donors' samples. The CDR3 runs from the conserved cysteine through the conserved F or W. A D gene is named only where the DNA matches it firmly. Not all rows give a size; the values are once, few, many and, for expanded clones, a class.

size	D	V	J	CDR3	DNA
.	.	TRBV6-6	TRBJ1-2	CASSLIDSQNYGYTF	TGTGCCAGCAGTCTTATCGACTCTCAAAACTATGGCTACACCTTC
.	TRBD2	TRBV20-1	TRBJ2-3	CSARVTSGSTDTQYF	TGCAGTGCTAGAGTTACTAGCGGAAGCACAGATACGCAGTATTTT
.	.	TRBV2	TRBJ1-5	CASRGARHF	TGTGCCAGCAGAGGGGCCCGACATTTT
many	.	TRBV12-3/TRBV12-4	TRBJ2-5	CASSVQETQYF	TGTGCCAGCAGTGTCCAAGAGACCCAGTACTTC
.	.	TRBV7-2	TRBJ1-2	CASSLAAQAQYGYTF	TGTGCCAGCAGCTTAGCTGCACAGGCGCAGTATGGCTACACCTTC
many	.	TRBV12-3/TRBV12-4	TRBJ2-2	CASSLGPGRNTGELFF	TGTGCCAGCAGTTTGGGCCCGGGACGAAACACCGGGGAGCTGTTTTTT
many	.	TRBV19	TRBJ1-3	CASSTRTAGNTIYF	TGTGCCAGTAGTACCCGGACGGCTGGAAACACCATATATTTT
many	.	TRBV15	TRBJ1-2	CATSRQIGPYGYTF	TGTGCCACCAGCAGACAGATAGGTCCGTATGGCTACACCTTC
.	.	TRBV7-2	TRBJ2-3	CASSLGLEDTQYF	TGTGCCAGCAGCTTAGGGTTAGAGGATACGCAGTATTTT
many	.	TRBV7-2	TRBJ1-2	CASSLESTVRGYTF	TGTGCCAGCAGCTTAGAGAGCACAGTAAGAGGCTACACCTTC
many	.	TRBV9	TRBJ2-7	CASSGDLGYEQYF	TGTGCCAGCAGCGGGGACCTGGGCTACGAGCAGTACTTC
.	.	TRBV12-3/TRBV12-4	TRBJ1-5	CASRPLGAHEHF	TGTGCCAGCAGACCCCTTGGAGCCCACGAGCATTTT
many	.	TRBV6-5	TRBJ2-3	CASSLGGVGTDTQYF	TGTGCCAGCAGCCTAGGTGGGGTGGGGACAGATACGCAGTATTTT
.	TRBD1	TRBV24-1	TRBJ2-5	CATSTGGQGEETQYF	TGTGCCACGTCAACGGGTGGGCAGGGGGAAGAGACCCAGTACTTC
many	.	TRBV3-1	TRBJ1-5	CASSQDYGNNQPQHF	TGTGCCAGCAGCCAAGATTATGGCAACAATCAGCCCCAGCATTTT
many	.	TRBV12-5	TRBJ2-1	CASGSPGGTAYYNEQFF	TGTGCTAGTGGTTCCCCTGGGGGGACAGCGTACTACAATGAGCAGTTCTTC
.	.	TRBV6-1	TRBJ1-2	CVSNSNYGYTF	TGTGTCAGCAATTCAAACTATGGCTACACCTTC
once	TRBD2	TRBV27	TRBJ2-3	CASSSPGGADTQYF	TGTGCCAGCAGTTCGCCGGGAGGGGCCGATACGCAGTATTTT
many	.	TRBV5-1	TRBJ2-7	CASSPGQLSYEQYF	TGCGCCAGCAGCCCTGGACAGCTCTCCTACGAGCAGTACTTC
many	.	TRBV11-2	TRBJ1-5	CASSKTGNQPQHF	TGTGCCAGCAGTAAGACGGGCAATCAGCCCCAGCATTTT
.	TRBD1	TRBV20-1	TRBJ1-4	CSARDSGGAGGEKLFF	TGCAGTGCTAGAGATTCGGGGGGGGCAGGGGGCGAAAAACTGTTTTTT
many	TRBD1	TRBV9	TRBJ1-2	CASSVGGQANYGYTF	TGTGCCAGCAGCGTAGGCGGACAGGCAAACTATGGCTACACCTTC
many	TRBD1	TRBV9	TRBJ2-5	CASSPRTGRWETQYF	TGTGCCAGCAGCCCCCGGACAGGGCGATGGGAGACCCAGTACTTC
many	.	TRBV10-2	TRBJ2-1	CASTGPGDYNEQFF	TGCGCCAGCACGGGCCCAGGAGACTACAATGAGCAGTTCTTC
.	TRBD1	TRBV11-3	TRBJ1-5	CASSAEVTGRGQPQHF	TGTGCCAGCAGCGCAGAGGTGACAGGGCGAGGGCAGCCCCAGCATTTT
few	TRBD2	TRBV7-2	TRBJ2-1	CASSLVGTSGYNEQFF	TGTGCCAGCAGCTTAGTGGGGACTAGCGGATACAATGAGCAGTTCTTC
.	TRBD2	TRBV7-6	TRBJ2-7	CASSLGGGAYEQYF	TGTGCCAGCAGCTTAGGCGGGGGGGCCTACGAGCAGTACTTC